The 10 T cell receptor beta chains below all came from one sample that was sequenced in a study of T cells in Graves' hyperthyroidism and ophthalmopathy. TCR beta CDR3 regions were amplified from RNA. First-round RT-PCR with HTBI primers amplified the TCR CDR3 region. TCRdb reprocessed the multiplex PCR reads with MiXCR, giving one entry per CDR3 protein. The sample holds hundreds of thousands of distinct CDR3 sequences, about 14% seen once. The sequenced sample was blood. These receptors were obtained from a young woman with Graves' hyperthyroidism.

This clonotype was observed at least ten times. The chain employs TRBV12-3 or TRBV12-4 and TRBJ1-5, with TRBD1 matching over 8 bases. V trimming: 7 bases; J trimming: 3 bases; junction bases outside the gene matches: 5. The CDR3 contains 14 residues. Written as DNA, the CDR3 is TGTGCCAGCACCCAGGACAGGGACAATCAGCCCCAGCATTTT. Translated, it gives CASTQDRDNQPQHF.

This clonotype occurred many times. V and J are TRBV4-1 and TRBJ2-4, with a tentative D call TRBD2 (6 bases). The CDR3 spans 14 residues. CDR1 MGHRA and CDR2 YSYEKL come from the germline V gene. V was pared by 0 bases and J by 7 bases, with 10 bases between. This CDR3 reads CASSQDSRGNIQYF. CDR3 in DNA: TGCGCCAGCAGCCAAGATAGTCGGGGGAACATTCAGTACTTC.

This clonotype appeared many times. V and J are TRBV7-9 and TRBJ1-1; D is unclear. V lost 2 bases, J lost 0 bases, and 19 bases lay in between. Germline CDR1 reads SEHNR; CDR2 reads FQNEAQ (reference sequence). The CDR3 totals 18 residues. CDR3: CASSLSSGRVLMNTEAFF. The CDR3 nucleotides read TGTGCCAGCAGCTTATCTAGTGGTCGGGTCCTCATGAACACTGAAGCTTTCTTT.

The CDR3 sequence is CASSQDEGREQFF. The CDR3 nucleotides are TGCGCCAGCAGCCAAGACGAAGGGCGTGAGCAGTTCTTC. The chain recombines TRBV4-1 with TRBJ2-1; D is undetermined. CDR3 length: 13 residues. The V gene lost 0 bases and the J gene lost 9 bases, with 9 bases spanning the gap. Germline CDR1 is MGHRA and CDR2 is YSYEKL.

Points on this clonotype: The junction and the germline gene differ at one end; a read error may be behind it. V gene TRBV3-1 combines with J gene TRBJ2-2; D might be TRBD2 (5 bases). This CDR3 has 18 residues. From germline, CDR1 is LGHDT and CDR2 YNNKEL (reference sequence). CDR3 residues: CASSRPKAPGVGTGEPFF. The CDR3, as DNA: TGTGCCAGCAGTCGCCCCAAGGCGCCCGGGGTGGGCACCGGGGAGCCGTTTTTT.

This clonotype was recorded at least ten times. The chain's CDR3 is CASSSDRGVYGYTF. The CDR3 coding sequence is TGTGCCAGCAGCTCGGACAGGGGCGTCTATGGCTACACCTTC. This sequence joins TRBV13 and TRBJ1-2; 9 bases are shared with TRBD1. This CDR3 has 14 amino acids. The V segment lost 4 bases and the J segment 4 bases; nucleotides outside the gene matches: 4. The germline CDR1 and CDR2 sequences are PRHDT and FYEKMQ (reference sequence).

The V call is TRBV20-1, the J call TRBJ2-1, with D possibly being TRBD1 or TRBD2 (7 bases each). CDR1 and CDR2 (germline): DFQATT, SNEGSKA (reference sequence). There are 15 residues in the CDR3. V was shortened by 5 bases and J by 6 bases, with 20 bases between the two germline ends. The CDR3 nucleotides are TGCAGTGCTCAGGGGAGGGGACAGAAGTTCAATGAGCAGTTCTTC. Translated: CSAQGRGQKFNEQFF.

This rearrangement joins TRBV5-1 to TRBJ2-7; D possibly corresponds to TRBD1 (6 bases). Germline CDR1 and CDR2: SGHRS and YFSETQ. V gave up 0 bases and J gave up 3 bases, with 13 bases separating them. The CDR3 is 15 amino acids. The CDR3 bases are TGCGCCAGCAGCTTGGCCGCGGACAGTTTCTACGAGCAGTACTTC. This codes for CASSLAADSFYEQYF.

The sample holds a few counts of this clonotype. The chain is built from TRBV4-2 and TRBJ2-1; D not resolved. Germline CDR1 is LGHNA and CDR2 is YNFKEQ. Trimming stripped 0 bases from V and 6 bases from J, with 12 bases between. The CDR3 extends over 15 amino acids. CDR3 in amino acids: CASSQERLGGNEQFF. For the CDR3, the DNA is TGTGCCAGCAGCCAAGAGCGGCTAGGTGGCAATGAGCAGTTCTTC.

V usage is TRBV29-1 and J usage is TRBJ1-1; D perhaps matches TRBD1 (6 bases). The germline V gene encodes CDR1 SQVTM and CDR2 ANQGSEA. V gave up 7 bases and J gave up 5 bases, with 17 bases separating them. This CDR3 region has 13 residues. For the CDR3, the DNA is TGCAGCGCAGGGGCGCCCCGCCAAACTGAAGCTTTCTTT. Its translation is CSAGAPRQTEAFF.